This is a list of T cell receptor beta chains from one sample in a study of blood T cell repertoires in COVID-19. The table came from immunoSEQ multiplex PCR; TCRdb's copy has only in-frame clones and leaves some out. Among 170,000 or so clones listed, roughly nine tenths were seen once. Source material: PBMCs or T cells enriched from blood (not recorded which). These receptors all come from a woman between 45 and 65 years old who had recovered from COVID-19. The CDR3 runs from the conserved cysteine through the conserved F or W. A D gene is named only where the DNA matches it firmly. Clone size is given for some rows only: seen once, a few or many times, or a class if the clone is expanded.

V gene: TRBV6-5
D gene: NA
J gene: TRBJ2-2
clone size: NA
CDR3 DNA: TGTGCCAGCAGCCCCACCTACGGGAACACCGGGGAGCTGTTTTTT
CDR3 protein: CASSPTYGNTGELFF

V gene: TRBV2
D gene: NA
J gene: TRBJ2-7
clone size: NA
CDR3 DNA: TGTGCCAGCAGTATTAAGGAGACCTACGAGCAGTACTTC
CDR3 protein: CASSIKETYEQYF

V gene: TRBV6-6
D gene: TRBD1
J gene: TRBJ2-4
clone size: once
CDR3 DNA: TGTGCCAGCAGTCGACAGGGGGCGATGGGCAAAAACATTCAGTACTTC
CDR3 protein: CASSRQGAMGKNIQYF

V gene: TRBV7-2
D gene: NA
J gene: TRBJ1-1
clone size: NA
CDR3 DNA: TGTGCCAGCAGCCCCGGTGGGGGGTTAATGAACACTGAAGCTTTCTTT
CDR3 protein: CASSPGGGLMNTEAFF

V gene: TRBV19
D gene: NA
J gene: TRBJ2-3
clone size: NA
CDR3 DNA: TGTGCCAGTAGTATACAGGGAATCGGCACAGATACGCAGTATTTT
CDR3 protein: CASSIQGIGTDTQYF

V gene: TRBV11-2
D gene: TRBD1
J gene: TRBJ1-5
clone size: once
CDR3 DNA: TGTGCCAGCAGCGCGACCACAGGGGGCGGATTAGTCTATCAGCCCCAGCATTTT
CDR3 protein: CASSATTGGGLVYQPQHF

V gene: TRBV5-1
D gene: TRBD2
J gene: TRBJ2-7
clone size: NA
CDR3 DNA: TGCGCCAGCAGCTCGGCGCCGGGACTAGACGATTTCGACGAGCAGTACTTC
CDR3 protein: CASSSAPGLDDFDEQYF

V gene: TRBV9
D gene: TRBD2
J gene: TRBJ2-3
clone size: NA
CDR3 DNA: TGTGCCAGCAGCGGGGGGACTAGCGGATACACAGATACGCAGTATTTT
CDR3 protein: CASSGGTSGYTDTQYF

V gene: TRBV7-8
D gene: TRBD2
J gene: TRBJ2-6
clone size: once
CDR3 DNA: TGTGCCAGCAGCGGGAGGGGCGGGGGAACTTCCTCTGGGGCCAACGTCCTGACTTTC
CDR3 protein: CASSGRGGGTSSGANVLTF

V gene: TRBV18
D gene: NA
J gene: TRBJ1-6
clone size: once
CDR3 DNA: TGTGCCAGCTCACTACACCCAGATAATTCACCCCTCCACTTT
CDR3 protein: CASSLHPDNSPLHF

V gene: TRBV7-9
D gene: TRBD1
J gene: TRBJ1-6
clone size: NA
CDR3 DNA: TGTGCCAGCAGCGCTGGACAGGCAAATTCACCCCTCCACTTT
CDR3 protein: CASSAGQANSPLHF

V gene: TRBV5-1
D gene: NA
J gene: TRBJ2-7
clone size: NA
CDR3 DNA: TGCGCCAGCAGCGCGGGACTTTTGGTGAGTTACGAGCAGTACTTC
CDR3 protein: CASSAGLLVSYEQYF

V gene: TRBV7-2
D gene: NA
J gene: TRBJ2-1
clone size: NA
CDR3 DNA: TGTGCCAGCAGCTTACAGGCCTTCTCCTACAATGAGCAGTTCTTC
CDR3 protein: CASSLQAFSYNEQFF

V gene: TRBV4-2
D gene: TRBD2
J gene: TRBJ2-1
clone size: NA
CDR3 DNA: TGTGCCAGCAGCCCCTCTTCTCTAGCGGGAGTCTACAATGAGCAGTTCTTC
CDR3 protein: CASSPSSLAGVYNEQFF

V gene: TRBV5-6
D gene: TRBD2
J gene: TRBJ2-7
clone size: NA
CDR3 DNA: TGTGCCAGCAGCCGACCGGGACTAGCGGGAGAGGGGAGCTACGAGCAGTACTTC
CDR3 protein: CASSRPGLAGEGSYEQYF

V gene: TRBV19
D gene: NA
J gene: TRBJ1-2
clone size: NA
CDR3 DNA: TGTGCCAGTAGCCCGGACGGGGAGTATGGCTACACCTTC
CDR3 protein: CASSPDGEYGYTF

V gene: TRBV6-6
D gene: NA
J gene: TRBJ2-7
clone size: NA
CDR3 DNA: TGTGCCACAACGGGGACTTACGAGCAGTACTTC
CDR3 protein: CATTGTYEQYF

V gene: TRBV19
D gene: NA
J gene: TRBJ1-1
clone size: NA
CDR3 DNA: TGTGCCAGTAGTATAGGAGGGTTTTCTGAAGCTTTCTTT
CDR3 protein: CASSIGGFSEAFF

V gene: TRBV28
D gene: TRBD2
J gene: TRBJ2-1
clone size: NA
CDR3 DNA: TGTGCCAGCAGTCCAAGTGGGACTAGCGGGAGCCGGAATGAGCAGTTCTTC
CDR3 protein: CASSPSGTSGSRNEQFF

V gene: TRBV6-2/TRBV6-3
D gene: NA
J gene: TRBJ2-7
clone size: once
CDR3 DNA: TGTGCCAGCAGTGCCCCGGGAAGGAGCTCCGAGCAGTACTTC
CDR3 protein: CASSAPGRSSEQYF

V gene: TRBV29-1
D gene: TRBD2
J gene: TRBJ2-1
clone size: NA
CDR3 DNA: TGCAGCGTGTCTAACGGGAGGGCCGGAGATGAGCAGTTCTTC
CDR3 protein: CSVSNGRAGDEQFF

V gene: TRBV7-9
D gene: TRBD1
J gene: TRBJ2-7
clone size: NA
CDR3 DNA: TGTGCCAGCAGCATGCGACAGGGGAGCTCCTACGAGCAGTACTTC
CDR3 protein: CASSMRQGSSYEQYF

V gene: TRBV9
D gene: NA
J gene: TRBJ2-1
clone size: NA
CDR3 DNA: TGTGCCAGCAGCGTATTTGTTTGGGCGGAGCAGTTCTTC
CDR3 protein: CASSVFVWAEQFF

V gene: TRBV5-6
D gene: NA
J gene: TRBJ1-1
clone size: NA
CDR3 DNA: TGTGCCAGCAGCTTGGGGGGGCCCCGGAACACTGAAGCTTTCTTT
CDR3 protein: CASSLGGPRNTEAFF

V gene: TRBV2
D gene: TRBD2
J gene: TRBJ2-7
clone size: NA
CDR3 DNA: TGTGCCAGCCAAGGAGCGGGAATCGCCTACGAGCAGTACTTC
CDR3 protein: CASQGAGIAYEQYF

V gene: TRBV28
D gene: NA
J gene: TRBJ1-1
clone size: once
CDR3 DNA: TGTGCCAGCAGTCCCCGGACCGGGGGGAACACTGAAGCTTTCTTT
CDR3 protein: CASSPRTGGNTEAFF

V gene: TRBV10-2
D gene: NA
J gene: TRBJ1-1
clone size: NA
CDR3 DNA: TGCGCCAGCAGTGAGGTCGCGGGAAACACTGAAGCTTTCTTT
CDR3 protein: CASSEVAGNTEAFF

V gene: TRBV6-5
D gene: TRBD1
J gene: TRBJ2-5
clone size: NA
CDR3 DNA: TGTGCCAGCAGCATGGGGACAGGGCGGAAGACCCAGTACTTC
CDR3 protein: CASSMGTGRKTQYF

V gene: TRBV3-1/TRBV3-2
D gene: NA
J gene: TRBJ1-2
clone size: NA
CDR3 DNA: TGTGCCAGCAGCCCCCTCCCAGGGATAAATAACTATGGCTACACCTTC
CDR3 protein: CASSPLPGINNYGYTF

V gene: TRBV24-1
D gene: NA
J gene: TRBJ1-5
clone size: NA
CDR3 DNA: TGTGCCACCAGTGATTCCAAGCGTGGGACTCTCAGCAATCAGCCCCAGCATTTT
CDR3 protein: CATSDSKRGTLSNQPQHF

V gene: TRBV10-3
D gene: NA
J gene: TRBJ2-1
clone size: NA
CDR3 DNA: TGTGCCATCAGTCCCGGCGGGGCATACAATGAGCAGTTCTTC
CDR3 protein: CAISPGGAYNEQFF

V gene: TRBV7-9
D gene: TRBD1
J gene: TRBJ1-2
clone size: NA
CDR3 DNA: TGTGCCAGCAGCTTTACAGGGGTGGACTATGGCTACACCTTC
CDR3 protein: CASSFTGVDYGYTF

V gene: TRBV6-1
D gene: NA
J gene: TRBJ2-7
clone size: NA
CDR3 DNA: TGTGCCAGCAGTGATAGCCGAATGGTTTCCTACGAGCAGTACTTC
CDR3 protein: CASSDSRMVSYEQYF

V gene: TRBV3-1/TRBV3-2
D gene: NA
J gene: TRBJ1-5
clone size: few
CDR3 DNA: TGTGCCAGCAGCCGCGGGAGCGGTCAGCCCCAGCATTTT
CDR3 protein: CASSRGSGQPQHF

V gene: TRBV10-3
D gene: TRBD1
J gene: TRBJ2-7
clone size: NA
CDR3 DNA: TGTGCCATCAGAGCGGCAGGGGGCTACGAGCAGTACTTC
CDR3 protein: CAIRAAGGYEQYF

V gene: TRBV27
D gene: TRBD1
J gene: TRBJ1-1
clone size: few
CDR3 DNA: TGTGCCAGCAAGGAGACAGGGATCACTGAAGCTTTCTTT
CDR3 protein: CASKETGITEAFF

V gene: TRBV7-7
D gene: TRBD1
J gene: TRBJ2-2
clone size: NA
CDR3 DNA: TGTGCTAGCAGCCGGCAGGGGGCAGGGACCGGGGAGCTGTTTTTT
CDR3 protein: CASSRQGAGTGELFF

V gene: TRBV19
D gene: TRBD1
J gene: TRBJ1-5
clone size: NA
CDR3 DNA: TGTGCCAGTACCTACACAGGGACAGGGGGGGGTCAGCCCCAGCATTTT
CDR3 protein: CASTYTGTGGGQPQHF

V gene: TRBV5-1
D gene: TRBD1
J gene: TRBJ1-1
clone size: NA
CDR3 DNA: TGCGCCAGCAGCGAGGGACAGACTGGCAAAGCTTTCTTT
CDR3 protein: CASSEGQTGKAFF

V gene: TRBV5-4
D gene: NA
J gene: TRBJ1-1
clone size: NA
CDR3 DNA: TGTGCCAGCAGCCCCCCCCCGGGGATGAACACTGAAGCTTTCTTT
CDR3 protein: CASSPPPGMNTEAFF

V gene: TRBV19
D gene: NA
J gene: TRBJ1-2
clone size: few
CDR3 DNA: TGTGCCAGTAGTCCCCGGGGCAGGGGTGGATATGGCTACACCTTC
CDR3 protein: CASSPRGRGGYGYTF

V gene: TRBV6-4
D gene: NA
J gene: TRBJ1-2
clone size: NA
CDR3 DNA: TGTGCCAGCAGTGACTCCGGCAGGGCGGTTAATGGCTACACCTTC
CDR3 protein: CASSDSGRAVNGYTF

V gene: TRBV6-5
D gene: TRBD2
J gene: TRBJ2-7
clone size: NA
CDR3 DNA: TGTGCCAGCAGAACCGGACTAGCGGGAGCATACGAGCAGTACTTC
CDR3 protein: CASRTGLAGAYEQYF

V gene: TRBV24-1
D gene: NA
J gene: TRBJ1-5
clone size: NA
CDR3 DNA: TGTGCCACCAGTGATTTAAGGGGGCCCCAGCATTTT
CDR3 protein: CATSDLRGPQHF

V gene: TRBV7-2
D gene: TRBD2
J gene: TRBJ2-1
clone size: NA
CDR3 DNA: TGTGCCAGCAGCCGGACTAGCCCCTACAATGAGCAGTTCTTC
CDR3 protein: CASSRTSPYNEQFF

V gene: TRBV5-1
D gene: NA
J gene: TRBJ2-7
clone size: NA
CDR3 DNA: TGCGCCAGCTCCTATGAGGTGGCCTACGAGCAGTACTTC
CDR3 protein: CASSYEVAYEQYF

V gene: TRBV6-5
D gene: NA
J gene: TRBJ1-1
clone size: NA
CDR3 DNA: TGTGCCAGCAGCCCCCCGGGGGGGTGGACTGAAGCTTTCTTT
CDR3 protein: CASSPPGGWTEAFF